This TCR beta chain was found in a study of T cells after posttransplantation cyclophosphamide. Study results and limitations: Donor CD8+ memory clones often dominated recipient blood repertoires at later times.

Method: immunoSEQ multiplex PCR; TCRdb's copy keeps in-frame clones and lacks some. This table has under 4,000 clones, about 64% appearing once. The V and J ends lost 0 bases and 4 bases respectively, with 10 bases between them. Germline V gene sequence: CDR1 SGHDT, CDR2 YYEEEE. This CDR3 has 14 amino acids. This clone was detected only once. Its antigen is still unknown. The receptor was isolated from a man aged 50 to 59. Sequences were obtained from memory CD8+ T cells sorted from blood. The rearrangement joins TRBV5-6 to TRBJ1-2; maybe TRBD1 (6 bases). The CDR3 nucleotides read TGTGCCAGCAGCTTGGGACAGGCGCCCTATGGCTACACCTTC. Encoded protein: CASSLGQAPYGYTF.